This TCR beta chain was profiled in a study of PD-1 blockade in classical Hodgkin lymphoma. Study results and caveats: Patients starting nivolumab under 1 year after ASCT were excluded. Significant TCR diversity gains by C4D1 occurred in CD4+ but not CD8+ cells. Those achieving complete response showed baseline diversity like newly diagnosed patients.

The germline CDR1 and CDR2 sequences are SGHVS and FQNEAQ. The V end lost 1 base, the J end lost 10 bases, and 14 bases lay between the germline ends. The CDR3 is made up of 14 amino acids. Regarding time point: cycle 4 day 1 (C4D1), after five to seven weeks of nivolumab. No patient escaped relapse after autologous stem cell transplantation, and brentuximab vedotin exposure varied. Best responses included complete response and partial response; otherwise, the best response was progressive disease. Only one count was recorded for this clone. As yet, its antigen is unknown. Sequencing used immunoSEQ multiplex PCR; TCRdb keeps in-frame clones, though not all of them. The data show some 9,700 clones, 80% to 85% seen once.

The receptor was isolated from a human donor with classical Hodgkin lymphoma. Specimen: peripheral blood mononuclear cells (PBMCs), collected before the fourth cycle of nivolumab. V gene TRBV7-8 combines with J gene TRBJ2-1; D is unresolved. CDR3 in amino acids: CASSLGVGMAEQFF. CDR3 bases: TGTGCCAGCAGCTTAGGGGTGGGTATGGCGGAGCAGTTCTTC.